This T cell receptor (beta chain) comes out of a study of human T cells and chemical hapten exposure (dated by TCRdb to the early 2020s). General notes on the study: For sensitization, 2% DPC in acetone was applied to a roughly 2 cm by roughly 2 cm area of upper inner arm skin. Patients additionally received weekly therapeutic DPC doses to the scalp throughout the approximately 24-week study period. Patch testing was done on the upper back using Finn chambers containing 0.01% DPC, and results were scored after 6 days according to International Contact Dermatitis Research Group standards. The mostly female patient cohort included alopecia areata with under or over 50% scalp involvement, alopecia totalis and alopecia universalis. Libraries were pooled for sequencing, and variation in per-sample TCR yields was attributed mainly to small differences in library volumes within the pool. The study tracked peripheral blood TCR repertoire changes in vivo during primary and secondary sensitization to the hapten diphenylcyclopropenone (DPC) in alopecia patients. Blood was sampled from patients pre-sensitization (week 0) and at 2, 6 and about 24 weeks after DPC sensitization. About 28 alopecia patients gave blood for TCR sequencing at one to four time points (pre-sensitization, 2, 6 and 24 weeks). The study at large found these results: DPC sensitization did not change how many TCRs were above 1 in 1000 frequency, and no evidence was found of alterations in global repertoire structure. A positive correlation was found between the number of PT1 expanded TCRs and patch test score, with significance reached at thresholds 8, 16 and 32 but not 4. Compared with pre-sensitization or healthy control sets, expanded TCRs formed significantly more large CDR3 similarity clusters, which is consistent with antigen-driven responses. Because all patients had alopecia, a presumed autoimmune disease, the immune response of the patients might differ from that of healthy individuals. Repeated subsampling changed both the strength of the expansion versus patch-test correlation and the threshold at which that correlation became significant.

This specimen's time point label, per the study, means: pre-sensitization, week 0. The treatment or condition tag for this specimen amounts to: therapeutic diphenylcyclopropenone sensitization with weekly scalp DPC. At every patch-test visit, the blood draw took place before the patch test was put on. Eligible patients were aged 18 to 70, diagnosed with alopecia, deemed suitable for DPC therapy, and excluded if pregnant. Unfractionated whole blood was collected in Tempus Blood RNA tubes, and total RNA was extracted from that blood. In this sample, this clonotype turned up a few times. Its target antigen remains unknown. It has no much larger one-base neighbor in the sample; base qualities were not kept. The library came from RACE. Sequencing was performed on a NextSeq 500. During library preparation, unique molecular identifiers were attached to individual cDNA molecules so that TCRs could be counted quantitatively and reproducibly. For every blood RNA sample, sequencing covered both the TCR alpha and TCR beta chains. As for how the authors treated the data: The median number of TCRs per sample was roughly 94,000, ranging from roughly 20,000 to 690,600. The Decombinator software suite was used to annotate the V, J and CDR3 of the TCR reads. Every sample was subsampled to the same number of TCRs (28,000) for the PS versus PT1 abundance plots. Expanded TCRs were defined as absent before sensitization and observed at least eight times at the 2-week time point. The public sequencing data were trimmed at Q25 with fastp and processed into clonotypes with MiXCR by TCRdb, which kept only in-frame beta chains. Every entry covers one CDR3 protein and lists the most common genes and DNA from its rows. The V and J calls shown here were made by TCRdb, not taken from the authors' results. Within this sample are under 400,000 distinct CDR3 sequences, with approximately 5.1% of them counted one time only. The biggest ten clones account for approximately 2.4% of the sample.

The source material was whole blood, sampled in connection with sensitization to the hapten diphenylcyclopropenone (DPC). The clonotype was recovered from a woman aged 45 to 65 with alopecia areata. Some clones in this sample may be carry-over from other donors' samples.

The nucleotides read TGTGCCAGCAGTGTTAAGGGGCTCATGAACACTGAAGCTTTCTTT. Its product reads: CASSVKGLMNTEAFF. This receptor chain uses TRBV6-1 and TRBJ1-1; a tentative D match to TRBD1 spans 5 bases. V is clipped by 4 bases and J by 0 bases, and the sequence between their germline boundaries is 12 bases long. The CDR3 holds 15 amino acids from the cysteine to the phenylalanine. Only CDR3 DNA is held: 45 bases, read in frame from base 1. CDR1 MNHNS and CDR2 SASEGT were looked up in the germline V gene.